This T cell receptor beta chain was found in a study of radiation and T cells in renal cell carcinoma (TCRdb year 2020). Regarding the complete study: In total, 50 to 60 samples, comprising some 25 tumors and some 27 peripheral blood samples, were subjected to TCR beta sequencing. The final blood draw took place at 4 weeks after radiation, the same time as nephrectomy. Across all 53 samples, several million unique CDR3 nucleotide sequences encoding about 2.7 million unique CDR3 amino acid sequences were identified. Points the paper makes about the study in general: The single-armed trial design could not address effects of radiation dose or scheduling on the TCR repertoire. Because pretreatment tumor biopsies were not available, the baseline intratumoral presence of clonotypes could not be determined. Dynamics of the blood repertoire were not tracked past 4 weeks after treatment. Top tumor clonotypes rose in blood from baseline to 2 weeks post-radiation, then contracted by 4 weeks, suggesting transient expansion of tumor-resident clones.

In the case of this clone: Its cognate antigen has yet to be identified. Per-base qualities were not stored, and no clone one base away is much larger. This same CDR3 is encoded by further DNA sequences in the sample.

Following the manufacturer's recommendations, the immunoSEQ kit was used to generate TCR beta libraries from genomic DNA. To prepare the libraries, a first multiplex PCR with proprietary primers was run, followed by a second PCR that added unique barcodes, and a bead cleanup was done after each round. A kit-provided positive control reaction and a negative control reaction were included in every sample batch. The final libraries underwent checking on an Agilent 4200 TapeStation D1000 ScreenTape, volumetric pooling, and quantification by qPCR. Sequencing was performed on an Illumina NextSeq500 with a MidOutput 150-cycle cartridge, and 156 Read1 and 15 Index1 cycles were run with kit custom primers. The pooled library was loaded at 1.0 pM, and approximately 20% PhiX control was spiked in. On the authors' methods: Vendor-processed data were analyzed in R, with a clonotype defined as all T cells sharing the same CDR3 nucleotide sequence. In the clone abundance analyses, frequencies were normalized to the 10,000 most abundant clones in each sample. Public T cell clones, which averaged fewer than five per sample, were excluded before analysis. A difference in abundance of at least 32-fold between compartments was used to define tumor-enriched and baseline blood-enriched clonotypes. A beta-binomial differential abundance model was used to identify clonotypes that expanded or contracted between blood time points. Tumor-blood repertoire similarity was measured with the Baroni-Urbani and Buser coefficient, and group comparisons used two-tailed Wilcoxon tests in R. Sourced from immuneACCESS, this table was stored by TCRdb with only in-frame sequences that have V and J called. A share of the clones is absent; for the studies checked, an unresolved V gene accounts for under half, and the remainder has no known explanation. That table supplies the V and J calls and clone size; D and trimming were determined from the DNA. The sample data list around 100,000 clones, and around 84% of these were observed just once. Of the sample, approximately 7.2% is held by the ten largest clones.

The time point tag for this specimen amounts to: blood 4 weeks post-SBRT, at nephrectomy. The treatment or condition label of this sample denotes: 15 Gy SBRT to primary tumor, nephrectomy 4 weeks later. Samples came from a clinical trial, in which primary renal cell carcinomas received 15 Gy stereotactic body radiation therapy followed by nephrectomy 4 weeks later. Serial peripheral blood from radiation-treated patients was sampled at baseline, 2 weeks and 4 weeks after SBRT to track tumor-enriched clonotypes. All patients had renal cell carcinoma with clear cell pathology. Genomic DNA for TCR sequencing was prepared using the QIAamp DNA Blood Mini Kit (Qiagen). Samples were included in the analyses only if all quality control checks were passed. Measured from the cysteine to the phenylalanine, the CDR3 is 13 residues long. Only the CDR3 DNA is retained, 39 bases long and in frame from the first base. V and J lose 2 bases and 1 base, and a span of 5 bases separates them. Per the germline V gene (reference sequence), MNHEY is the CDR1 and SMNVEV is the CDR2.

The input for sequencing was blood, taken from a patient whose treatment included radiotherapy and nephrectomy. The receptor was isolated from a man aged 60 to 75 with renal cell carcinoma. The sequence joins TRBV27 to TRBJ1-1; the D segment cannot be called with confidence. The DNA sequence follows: TGTGCCAGCAGTTTAGCTGGGAACACTGAAGCTTTCTTT. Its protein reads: CASSLAGNTEAFF.